The T cell receptor beta chain described here comes from a study of identical twins. Findings of the study overall: Out-of-frame alpha sequences that twins shared showed excess low generation probability.

Details on this clonotype: Its target is unknown.

TCRdb recomputed calls from the 5' RACE reads with MiXCR, one row per CDR3 protein. The sample has under 450,000 distinct CDR3 sequences, around a sixth seen once. V lost 0 bases and J lost 5; bases outside the gene matches: 11. This CDR3 region has 20 residues. CDR1 and CDR2 (germline): MGHRA, YSYEKL. All donors were healthy, and all were Caucasian. The rearrangement uses TRBV4-1 and TRBJ2-1; 15 bases match TRBD2. This receptor was taken from a man aged 50 or older in good health. The sample was naive T cells sorted from blood. The CDR3 is CASSQEGLAGGRAMDNEQFF. CDR3 in DNA: TGCGCCAGCAGCCAAGAGGGACTAGCGGGAGGTAGGGCCATGGACAATGAGCAGTTCTTC.